This T cell receptor beta chain was sequenced for a study of a mutant IDH1 vaccine in newly diagnosed glioma. Turning to the study itself: Vaccination followed radiotherapy alone by 4-6 weeks, or accompanied temozolomide cycles. Those enrolled had earlier been treated with radiotherapy, temozolomide, or both, mostly both.

For this clone: Its antigen is currently unknown.

Using immunoSEQ multiplex PCR, the repertoire was profiled, and TCRdb retains in-frame clones only, with some absent. This table holds around 80,000 clones, approximately 85% found once. Study findings and constraints: Apparently unrelated to pseudoprogression were changes in the top peripheral T cell clonotypes.

The time point was: week 23, last vaccination. Every vaccination contained 300 ug of the mutant IDH1 20-mer peptide and was paired with topical imiquimod. Those who donated had recent WHO grade 3 or 4 IDH1-mutant, ATRX-lost astrocytomas. This CDR3 has 13 residues. CDR1 is SGHAT and CDR2 is FQDESV in the germline V gene (reference sequence). Trimming pared 5 bases from V and 4 bases from J, leaving 11 bases between. The material sequenced was PBMCs, taken from a glioma patient whose treatment included an IDH1 peptide vaccine. V gene TRBV11-1 combines with J gene TRBJ1-1; D is ambiguous. The TCR sequence derives from a woman aged 45-60 years with glioma. CDR3 DNA sequence: TGTGCCAGCAGCCCTTTAGACATCACTGAAGCTTTCTTT. This encodes CASSPLDITEAFF.